Sequencing of this TCR beta chain was carried out in a study of immune characterization of retroperitoneal liposarcoma. CDR1 MNHNS and CDR2 SASEGT come from the germline V gene. The CDR3 is 10 residues long. This clonotype was seen ten or more times. Using its own MiXCR run on the PCR reads, TCRdb lists one record per CDR3 protein. This table holds roughly 9,300 distinct CDR3 sequences, under 30% found once. The receptor was isolated from a male donor with retroperitoneal liposarcoma. The V call is TRBV6-1, the J call TRBJ2-1; no firm D call. The J call could be wrong; TRBJ2-7 is a better fit for the DNA end. Specimen: blood. The CDR3 DNA follows: TGTGCCAGCAGTGACTACGAGCAGTACTTC. Translation: CASSDYEQYF.